This TCR beta chain was documented in a study of cytomegalovirus exposure and HLA in healthy donors. Study details: Most genotyped donors, approximately 81% of roughly 400, had Caucasian-associated genetic ancestry. Overall study findings and caveats: There were over 150 TCR beta chains listed as cytomegalovirus-associated.

The PCR employed 60 Vbeta primers together with 13 Jbeta primers. Sequenced by immunoSEQ multiplex PCR; TCRdb stores in-frame clones only, minus some. The sample contains around 180,000 clones, around three quarters of which appear only once. This clone was seen only a few times. No antigen is known for it. V dropped 0 bases and J dropped 7 bases, with 10 bases sitting between them. The CDR3 extends over 14 amino acids. CDR1 and CDR2 (germline): LGHNA, YSLEER. The chain joins TRBV4-3 to TRBJ1-5; D is undetermined. The receptor comes from a middle-aged man in good health and CMV-seronegative. The sequencing sample was made of PBMCs. CDR3 sequence: CASSQDYSGQPQHF. The CDR3 coding sequence is TGCGCCAGCAGCCAAGATTACAGCGGACAGCCCCAGCATTTT.